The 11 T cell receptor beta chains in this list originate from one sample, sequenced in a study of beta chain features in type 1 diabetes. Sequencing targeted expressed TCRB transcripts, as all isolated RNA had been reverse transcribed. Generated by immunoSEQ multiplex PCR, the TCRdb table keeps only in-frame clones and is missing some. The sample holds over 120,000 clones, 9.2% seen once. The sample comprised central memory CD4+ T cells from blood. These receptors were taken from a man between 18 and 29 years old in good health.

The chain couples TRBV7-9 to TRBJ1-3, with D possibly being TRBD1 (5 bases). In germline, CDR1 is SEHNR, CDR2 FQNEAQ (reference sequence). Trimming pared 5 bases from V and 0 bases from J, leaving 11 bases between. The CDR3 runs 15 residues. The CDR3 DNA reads TGTGCCAGCAGCCCCCGGGGGAACTCTGGAAACACCATATATTTT. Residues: CASSPRGNSGNTIYF.

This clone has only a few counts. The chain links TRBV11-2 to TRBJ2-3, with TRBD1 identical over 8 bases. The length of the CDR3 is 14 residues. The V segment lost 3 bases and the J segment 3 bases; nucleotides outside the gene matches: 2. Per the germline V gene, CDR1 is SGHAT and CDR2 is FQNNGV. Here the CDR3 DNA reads TGTGCCAGCAGCTTGGACAGGGCGACAGATACGCAGTATTTT. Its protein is CASSLDRATDTQYF.

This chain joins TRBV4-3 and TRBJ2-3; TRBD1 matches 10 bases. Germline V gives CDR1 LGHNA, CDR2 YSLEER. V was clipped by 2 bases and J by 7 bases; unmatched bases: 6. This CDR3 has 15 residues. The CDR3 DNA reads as TGCGCCAGCAGCCAACACCGGACAGGGGGTTATACGCAGTATTTT. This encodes CASSQHRTGGYTQYF.

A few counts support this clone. CDR3 region: CASSFWGVGQPQHF. DNA of the CDR3: TGTGCCAGCAGCTTTTGGGGGGTGGGTCAGCCCCAGCATTTT. The V gene is TRBV7-8, the J gene TRBJ1-5, with D tentatively TRBD1 (5 bases). CDR3 length equals 14 residues. Trimming cost V 3 bases and J 6 bases, with 12 bases left between them. The germline V gene has CDR1 SGHVS and CDR2 FQNEAQ.

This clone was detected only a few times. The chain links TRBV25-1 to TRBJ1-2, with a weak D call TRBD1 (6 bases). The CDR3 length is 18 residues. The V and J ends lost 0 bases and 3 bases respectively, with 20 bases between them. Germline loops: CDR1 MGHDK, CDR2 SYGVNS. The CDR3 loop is CASSEYGWIGRGHYGYTF. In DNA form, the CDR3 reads TGTGCCAGCAGTGAATATGGGTGGATTGGCAGGGGCCACTATGGCTACACCTTC.

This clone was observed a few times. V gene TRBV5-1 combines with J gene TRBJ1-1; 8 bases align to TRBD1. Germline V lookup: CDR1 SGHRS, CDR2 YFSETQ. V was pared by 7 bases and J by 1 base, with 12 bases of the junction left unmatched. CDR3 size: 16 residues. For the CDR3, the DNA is TGCGCCAGCCTTCAGGGGGGGACAGGACCGAACACTGAAGCTTTCTTT. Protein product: CASLQGGTGPNTEAFF.

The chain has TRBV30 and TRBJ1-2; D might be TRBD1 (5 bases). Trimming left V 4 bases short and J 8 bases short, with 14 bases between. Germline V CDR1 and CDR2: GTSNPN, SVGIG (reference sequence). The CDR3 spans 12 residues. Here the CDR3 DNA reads TGTGCCTGGAACCAAGGGGTGGAGGGCTACACCTTC. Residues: CAWNQGVEGYTF.

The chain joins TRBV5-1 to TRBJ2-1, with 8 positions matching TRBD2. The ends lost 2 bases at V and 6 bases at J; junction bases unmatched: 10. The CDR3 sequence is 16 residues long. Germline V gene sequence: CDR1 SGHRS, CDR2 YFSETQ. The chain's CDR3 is CASSLIAGSTFNEQFF. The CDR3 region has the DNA TGCGCCAGCAGCTTAATAGCGGGGAGCACTTTCAATGAGCAGTTCTTC.

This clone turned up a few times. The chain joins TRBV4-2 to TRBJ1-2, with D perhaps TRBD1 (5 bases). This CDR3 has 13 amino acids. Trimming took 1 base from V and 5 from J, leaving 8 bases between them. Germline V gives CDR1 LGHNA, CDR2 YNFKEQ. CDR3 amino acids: CASSQGDWYGYTF. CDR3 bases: TGTGCCAGCAGCCAAGGGGACTGGTATGGCTACACCTTC.

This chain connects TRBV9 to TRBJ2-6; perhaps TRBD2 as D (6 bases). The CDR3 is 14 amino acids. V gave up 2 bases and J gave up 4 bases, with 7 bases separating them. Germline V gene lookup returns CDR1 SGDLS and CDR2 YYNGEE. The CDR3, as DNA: TGTGCCAGCAGCGTGGCGGGAGGGGCCAACGTCCTGACTTTC. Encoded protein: CASSVAGGANVLTF.

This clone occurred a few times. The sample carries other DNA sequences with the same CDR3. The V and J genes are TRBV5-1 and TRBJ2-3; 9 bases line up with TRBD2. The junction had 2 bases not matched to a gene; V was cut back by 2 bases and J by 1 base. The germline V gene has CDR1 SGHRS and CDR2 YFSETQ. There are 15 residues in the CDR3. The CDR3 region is CASSFLAGGTDTQYF. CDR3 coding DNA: TGCGCCAGCAGCTTTTTAGCGGGGGGCACAGATACGCAGTATTTT.